One and the same sample provided the 4 T cell receptor beta chains below, sequenced in a study of cytomegalovirus exposure and HLA in healthy donors. Use of 60 Vbeta and 13 Jbeta primers characterized the PCR. TCRdb's copy holds only in-frame clones and misses some; the assay was immunoSEQ multiplex PCR. The repertoire includes under 200,000 clones, 65% to 90% of them detected once, and 5% to 7.5% sits in the top ten. Source material: PBMCs. Receptor source: a man aged 50-59 years in good health and CMV-seropositive.

V is TRBV6-5 and J is TRBJ2-3, with 8 bases matching TRBD1. Trimming took 6 bases from V and 2 from J; bases not matched to a gene: 7. The length of the CDR3 is 15 residues. Germline CDR1 is MNHEY and CDR2 is SVGAGI. CDR3 amino acids: CASRGDRSPTDTQYF. The CDR3 nucleotides read TGTGCCAGCAGGGGGGACAGGTCACCCACAGATACGCAGTATTTT.

J is TRBJ2-1 and V is TRBV27; D not resolved. The V gene lost 5 bases and the J gene lost 9 bases, with 17 bases spanning the gap. The CDR3 is made up of 14 amino acids. Germline assignment: CDR1 MNHEY and CDR2 SMNVEV (reference sequence). The CDR3 DNA follows: TGTGCCAGCAGTCCTGGTAGGAGCGCGGTTGAGCAGTTCTTC. Its translation is CASSPGRSAVEQFF.

The J gene is TRBJ1-2, the V gene TRBV27; no clear D. This CDR3 region has 17 residues. Germline CDR1 and CDR2: MNHEY and SMNVEV (reference sequence). With 2 bases removed from V and 0 bases from J, the gap between germline ends came to 16 bases. This CDR3 is CASSLRREGTSNYGYTF. The CDR3 DNA reads as TGTGCCAGCAGTTTAAGGCGAGAGGGTACTTCTAACTATGGCTACACCTTC.

CDR3 in amino acids: CASSPPEGANTEAFF. The CDR3 bases are TGTGCCAGCTCACCACCGGAGGGGGCGAACACTGAAGCTTTCTTT. V and J are TRBV18 and TRBJ1-1, with 7 bases identical to TRBD1. V shed 0 bases and J 1 base; nucleotides not matched to a gene: 2. The CDR3 is made up of 15 amino acids. Germline loops: CDR1 KGHSH, CDR2 LQKENI.